This T cell receptor (beta chain) was sequenced for a study of cytomegalovirus exposure and HLA in healthy donors. Overall study results and limits: A later analysis, which compared TCR beta chains of equal frequency, found the HLA-associated ones more clonally expanded.

Primers for the PCR totalled 60 Vbeta and 13 Jbeta. The table came from immunoSEQ multiplex PCR; TCRdb's copy has only in-frame clones and leaves some out. The sample lists around 180,000 clones, about four fifths occurring once. The CDR3 contains 14 residues. V dropped 6 bases and J dropped 12; count of bases not matched to a gene: 10. The germline gives CDR1 MNHNS, CDR2 SASEGT. Only a few counts were recorded for this clone. No antigen is known for it. The sequence derives from a woman aged 45 to 65 in good health and CMV-seronegative. What was sequenced was PBMCs. V and J are TRBV6-1 and TRBJ2-6, with 8 nucleotides matching TRBD2. The CDR3 nucleotides read TGTGCCAGCAGAAAGACTAGCGCCTCCGCCGTCCTGACTTTC. Translation gives CASRKTSASAVLTF.